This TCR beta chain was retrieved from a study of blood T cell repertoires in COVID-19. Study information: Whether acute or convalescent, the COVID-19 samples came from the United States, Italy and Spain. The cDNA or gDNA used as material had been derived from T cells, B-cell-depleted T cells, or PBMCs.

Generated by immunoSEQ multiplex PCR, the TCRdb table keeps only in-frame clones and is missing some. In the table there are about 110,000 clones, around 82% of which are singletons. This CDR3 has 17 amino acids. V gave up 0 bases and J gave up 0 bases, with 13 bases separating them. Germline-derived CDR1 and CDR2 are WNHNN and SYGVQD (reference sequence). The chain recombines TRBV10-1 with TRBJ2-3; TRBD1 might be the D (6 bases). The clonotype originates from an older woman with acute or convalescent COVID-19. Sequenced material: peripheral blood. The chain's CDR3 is CASSESDRDNSTDTQYF. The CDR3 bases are TGCGCCAGCAGTGAGTCGGACCGGGACAATAGCACAGATACGCAGTATTTT.